This TCR beta chain was retrieved from a study of blood T cell repertoires in COVID-19. As for the study in general: Sites across the United States, Italy and Spain contributed samples from acute and convalescent COVID-19. PBMCs, B-cell-depleted T cells, or T cells were the source of the cDNA or gDNA that made up the material.

Original processing methods: Quantification of nucleated cells was approximated via reference gene primer amplification. Measured with immunoSEQ multiplex PCR; TCRdb has only the in-frame clones, and not every one. D and trimming were read from the DNA, whereas the V and J calls and clone size are those reported in that table. The sample records 210,000 or so clones, about nine tenths being singletons. Per germline, CDR1 MGHRA and CDR2 YSYEKL. J lost 2 bases, V lost 6 bases, and 6 bases had no gene match. This CDR3 is 15 amino acids long. V usage is TRBV4-1 and J usage is TRBJ2-3, with TRBD1 matching over 9 bases. The sequencing sample was made of peripheral blood. The TCR was taken from a man between 45 and 60 years old with acute or convalescent COVID-19. The CDR3 DNA reads TGCGCCAGCAGACGGGACAGGGTAAACACAGATACGCAGTATTTT. Amino acids: CASRRDRVNTDTQYF.